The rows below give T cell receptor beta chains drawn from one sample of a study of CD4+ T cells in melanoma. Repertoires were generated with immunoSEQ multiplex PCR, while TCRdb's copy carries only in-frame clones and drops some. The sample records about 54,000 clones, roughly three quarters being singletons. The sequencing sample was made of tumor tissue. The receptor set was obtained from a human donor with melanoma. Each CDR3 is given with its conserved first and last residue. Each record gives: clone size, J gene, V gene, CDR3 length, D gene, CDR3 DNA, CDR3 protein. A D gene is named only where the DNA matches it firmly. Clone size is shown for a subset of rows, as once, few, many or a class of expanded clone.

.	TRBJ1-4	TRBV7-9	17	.	TGTGCCAGCAGCTTAAAGGGTTTGGCTGCAACTAATGAAAAACTGTTTTTT	CASSLKGLAATNEKLFF
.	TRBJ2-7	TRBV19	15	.	TGTGCCAGTAGTCCTCCGACGGGGGGCCGCTACGAGCAGTACTTC	CASSPPTGGRYEQYF
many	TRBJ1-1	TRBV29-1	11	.	TGCAGCGCCTTCCCCGCTGTTGAAGCTTTCTTT	CSAFPAVEAFF
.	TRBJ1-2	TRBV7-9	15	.	TGTGCCAGCAGCCAAGATGTAGGAGGAAGCTATGGCTACACCTTC	CASSQDVGGSYGYTF
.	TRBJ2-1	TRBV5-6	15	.	TGTGCCAGCAGCGACGGGGGCGGCTGGGACAATGAGCAGTTCTTC	CASSDGGGWDNEQFF
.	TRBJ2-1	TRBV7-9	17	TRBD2	TGTGCCAGCAGCTTAACTAGCGGGGGCCTTAACTACAATGAGCAGTTCTTC	CASSLTSGGLNYNEQFF
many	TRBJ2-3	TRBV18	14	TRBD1	TGTGCCAGCTCACGGGGACAGGGCACAGATACGCAGTATTTT	CASSRGQGTDTQYF
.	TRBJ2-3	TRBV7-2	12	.	TGTGCCTCCGAGAGGGGCTCAGATACGCAGTATTTT	CASERGSDTQYF
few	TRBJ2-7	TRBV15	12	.	TGTGCCACCAGCAGAGATACCCACGAGCAGTACTTC	CATSRDTHEQYF
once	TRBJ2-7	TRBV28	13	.	TGTGCCAGCACCCGACCGAGATCCTACGAGCAGTACTTC	CASTRPRSYEQYF
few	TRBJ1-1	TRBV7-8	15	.	TGTGCCAGCAGCTTAATGGGACAAGCGAACACTGAAGCTTTCTTT	CASSLMGQANTEAFF
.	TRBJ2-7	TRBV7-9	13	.	TGTGCCAGCAGCAAAGAAAACTCCTACGAGCAGTACTTC	CASSKENSYEQYF
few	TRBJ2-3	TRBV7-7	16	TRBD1	TGTGCTAGCAGCTTAGGATCGGGACAGGGGCAAGATACGCAGTATTTT	CASSLGSGQGQDTQYF
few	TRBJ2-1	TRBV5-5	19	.	TGTGCCAGCAGCTCGGCGGACAGGGCAATAGCGGGGAGAAACAATGAGCAGTTCTTC	CASSSADRAIAGRNNEQFF
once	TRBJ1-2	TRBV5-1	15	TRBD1	TGCGCCAGCAGCTTGCTGACAGGGGGCTCTGGTGGCTACACCTTC	CASSLLTGGSGGYTF
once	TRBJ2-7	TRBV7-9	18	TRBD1	TGTGCCAGCAGCCCCACCGTAGGGGGCAGGTCTAAGTCCTACGAGCAGTACTTC	CASSPTVGGRSKSYEQYF
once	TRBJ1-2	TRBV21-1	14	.	TGTGCCAGCAGCAAACGGTTAGCTAACTATGGCTACACCTTC	CASSKRLANYGYTF
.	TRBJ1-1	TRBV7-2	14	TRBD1	TGTGCCAGCAGCCTTTCTACAGGGGGGACTGAAGCTTTCTTT	CASSLSTGGTEAFF
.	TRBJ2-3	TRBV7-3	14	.	TGTGCCAGCAGCCCAGGACCCACCACAGATACGCAGTATTTT	CASSPGPTTDTQYF
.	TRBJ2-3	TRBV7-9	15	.	TGTGCCAGCAGCTTACCCACCCCAAGCACAGATACGCAGTATTTT	CASSLPTPSTDTQYF
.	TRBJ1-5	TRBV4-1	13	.	TGCGCCAGCAGCCAGATACCTTATCAGCCCCAGCATTTT	CASSQIPYQPQHF
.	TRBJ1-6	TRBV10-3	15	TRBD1	TGTGCCATCAGCAGACAGGGGGCCGAAAATTCACCCCTCCACTTT	CAISRQGAENSPLHF
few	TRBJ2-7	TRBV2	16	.	TGTGCCAGCAGTGGAGAGGGAACAGGAGAATCCTACGAGCAGTACTTC	CASSGEGTGESYEQYF
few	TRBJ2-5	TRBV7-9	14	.	TGTGCCAGCAGCGTTACCAACCGACAAGAGACCCAGTACTTC	CASSVTNRQETQYF
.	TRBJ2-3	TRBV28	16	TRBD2	TGTGCCAGCAGTTCACCAAGCGGGGGGCATAGAGATACGCAGTATTTT	CASSSPSGGHRDTQYF
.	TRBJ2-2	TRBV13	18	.	TGTGCCAGCAGCTTACTCCCAGGGGGGAGGATATACACCGGGGAGCTGTTTTTT	CASSLLPGGRIYTGELFF
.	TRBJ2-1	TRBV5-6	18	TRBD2	TGTGCCAGCAGCTTGGCCCCGGGAGGGTTTGTCTCCTACAATGAGCAGTTCTTC	CASSLAPGGFVSYNEQFF
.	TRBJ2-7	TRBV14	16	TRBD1	TGTGCCAGCAGCGAACAAGGGGGCCGTAGCTCCTACGAGCAGTACTTC	CASSEQGGRSSYEQYF
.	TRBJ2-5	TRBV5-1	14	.	TGCGCCAGCAGAGATACAGGGTCCTGGGAGACCCAGTACTTC	CASRDTGSWETQYF
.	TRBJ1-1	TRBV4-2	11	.	TGTGCCAGCAGCATGAACACTGAAGCTTTCTTT	CASSMNTEAFF
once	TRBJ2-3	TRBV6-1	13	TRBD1	TGTGCCACCCGGGACAGGGAAGCAGATACGCAGTATTTT	CATRDREADTQYF
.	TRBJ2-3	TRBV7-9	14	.	TGTGCCAGCAGCCCACGGCTCTCCACAGATACGCAGTATTTT	CASSPRLSTDTQYF
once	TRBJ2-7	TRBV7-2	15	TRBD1	TGTGCCAGCAGCGCCCGGGACAGTCGGCCGTACGAGCAGTACTTC	CASSARDSRPYEQYF
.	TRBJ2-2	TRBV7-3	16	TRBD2	TGTGCCAGCAGCTTCGAGTTGGCGGGGGGGTCCGGGGAGCTGTTTTTT	CASSFELAGGSGELFF
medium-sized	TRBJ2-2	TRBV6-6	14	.	TGTGCTGCAGCCGCTAGTGAGAACACCGGGGAGCTGTTTTTT	CAAAASENTGELFF
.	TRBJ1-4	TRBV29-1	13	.	TGCAGCGTTGGGGATCAAGTCGAGGAAAAACTGTTTTTT	CSVGDQVEEKLFF
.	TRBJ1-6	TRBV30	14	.	TGTGCCTGGAGTGTACGAGAAAATAATTCACCCCTCCACTTT	CAWSVRENNSPLHF
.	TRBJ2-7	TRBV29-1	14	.	TGCAGCGTGGAAGGGCCAGGGGGGACCTACGAGCAGTACTTC	CSVEGPGGTYEQYF
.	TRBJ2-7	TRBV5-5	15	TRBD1	TGTGCCAGCAGCAAAGGACAGGCAATATCGTACGAGCAGTACTTC	CASSKGQAISYEQYF
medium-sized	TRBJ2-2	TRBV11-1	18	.	TGTGCCAGCAGCTCACTCGGGACACCCCGTCAAGGGTTCAGGAAGCTGTTTTTT	CASSSLGTPRQGFRKLFF
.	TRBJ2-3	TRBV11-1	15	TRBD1	TGTGCCAGCAGACAAGGACAGGGTAACACAGATACGCAGTATTTT	CASRQGQGNTDTQYF
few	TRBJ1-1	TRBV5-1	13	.	TGCGCCAGCAGCTTAGCGCCGAACACTGAAGCTTTCTTT	CASSLAPNTEAFF
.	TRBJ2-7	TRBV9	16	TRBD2	TGTGCCAGCAGCGACAACGCGCTAGCGGGGGACTACGAGCAGTACTTC	CASSDNALAGDYEQYF
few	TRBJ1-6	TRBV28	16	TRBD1	TGTGCCAGCAGTGGGGGAACAGGGGGGAATAATTCACCCCTCCACTTT	CASSGGTGGNNSPLHF
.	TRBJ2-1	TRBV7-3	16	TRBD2	TGTGCCAGCAGCTTAATGGTCACTAGCGGGGGGTATGAGCAGTTCTTC	CASSLMVTSGGYEQFF
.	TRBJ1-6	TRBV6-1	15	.	TGTGCCAGCAGTGGTGATAGCTCCTATAATTCACCCCTCCACTTT	CASSGDSSYNSPLHF
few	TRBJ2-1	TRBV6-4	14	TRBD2	TGTGCCAGCAGTGGGGAGGGAGACTCCAATGAGCAGTTCTTC	CASSGEGDSNEQFF
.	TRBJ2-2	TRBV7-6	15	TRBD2	TGTGCCAGCAGCTTAGAAACTAGCGGAACAGGGGAGCTGTTTTTT	CASSLETSGTGELFF
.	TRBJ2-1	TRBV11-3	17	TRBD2	TGTGCCAGCAGCTTAGATGGTAGTAGCGGGGGGGTTAATGAGCAGTTCTTC	CASSLDGSSGGVNEQFF
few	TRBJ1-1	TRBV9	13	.	TGTGCCAGCAGCGTCGAAGGCTTCACTGAAGCTTTCTTT	CASSVEGFTEAFF
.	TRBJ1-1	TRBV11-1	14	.	TGTGCCAGCAGCTTAGGGGACCTGAACACTGAAGCTTTCTTT	CASSLGDLNTEAFF
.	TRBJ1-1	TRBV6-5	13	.	TGTGCCAGCAGTTACTGGCAGGACACTGAAGCTTTCTTT	CASSYWQDTEAFF
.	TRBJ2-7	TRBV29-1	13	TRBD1	TGCAGCGTTGAGGGACAGGTTTCCTACGAGCAGTACTTC	CSVEGQVSYEQYF
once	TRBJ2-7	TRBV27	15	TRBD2	TGTGCCAGCAGTGAACCGTCTAGCGGGGCCTACGAGCAGTACTTC	CASSEPSSGAYEQYF
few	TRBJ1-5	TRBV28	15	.	TGTGCCAGCAGTTCCCGGGGTTATAGCAATCAGCCCCAGCATTTT	CASSSRGYSNQPQHF
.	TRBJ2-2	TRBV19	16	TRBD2	TGTGCCACCCGCCCTAGCGGGGGAGTGAACACCGGGGAGCTGTTTTTT	CATRPSGGVNTGELFF
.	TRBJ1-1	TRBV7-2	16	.	TGTGCCAGCAGCCCAGGAGGGTTTGATTCAAACACTGAAGCTTTCTTT	CASSPGGFDSNTEAFF